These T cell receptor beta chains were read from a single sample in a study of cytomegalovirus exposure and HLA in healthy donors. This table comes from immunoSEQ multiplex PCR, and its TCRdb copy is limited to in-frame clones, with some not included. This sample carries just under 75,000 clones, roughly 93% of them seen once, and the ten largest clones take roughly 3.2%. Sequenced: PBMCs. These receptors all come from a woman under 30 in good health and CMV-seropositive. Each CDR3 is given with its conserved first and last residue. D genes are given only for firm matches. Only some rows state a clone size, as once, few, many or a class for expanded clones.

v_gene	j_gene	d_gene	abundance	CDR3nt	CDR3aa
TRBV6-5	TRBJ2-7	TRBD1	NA	TGTGCCAGCAGTCCCGGACAGGGTGCCGAGCAGTACTTC	CASSPGQGAEQYF
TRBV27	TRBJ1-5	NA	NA	TGTGCCAGCAGGAGTACCGACACTAGCAATCAGCCCCAGCATTTT	CASRSTDTSNQPQHF
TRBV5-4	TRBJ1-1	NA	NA	TGTGCCAGCAGCTCAACAGGGATCTACCTGAACACTGAAGCTTTCTTT	CASSSTGIYLNTEAFF
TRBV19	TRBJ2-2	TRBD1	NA	TGTGCCAGTAGCAGGACAGGGGGCAACACCGGGGAGCTGTTTTTT	CASSRTGGNTGELFF
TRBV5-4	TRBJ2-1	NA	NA	TGTGCCAGCAGCCCCGCTCGGCAGGCGACAGGCTACAATGAGCAGTTCTTC	CASSPARQATGYNEQFF
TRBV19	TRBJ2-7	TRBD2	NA	TGTGCCAGTAGTATAGATCTCACTAGCGGGAGCTCCTACGAGCAGTACTTC	CASSIDLTSGSSYEQYF
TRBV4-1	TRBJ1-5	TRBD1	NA	TGCGCCAGCAGCCACCCACTTGGGACAGCAGATAGCAATCAGCCCCAGCATTTT	CASSHPLGTADSNQPQHF
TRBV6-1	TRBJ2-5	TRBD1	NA	TGTGCCAGCAGTGAAAGGACGGCAGGGGGCCCCCCCAAGTACTTC	CASSERTAGGPPKYF
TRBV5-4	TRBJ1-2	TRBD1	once	TGTGCCAGCAGCTTGGTGGGACAGGGGAACTTCTATGGCTACACCTTC	CASSLVGQGNFYGYTF
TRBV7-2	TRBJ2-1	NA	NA	TGTGCCAGCAGCTTGGAGGTTTTAAATGAGCAGTTCTTC	CASSLEVLNEQFF
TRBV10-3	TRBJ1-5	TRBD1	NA	TGTGCCATCAGTGAGCAGGGGGCGGATCAGCCCCAGCATTTT	CAISEQGADQPQHF
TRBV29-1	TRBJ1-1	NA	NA	TGCAGCGTACCCGGCAGGGAGGTTAATACTGAAGCTTTCTTT	CSVPGREVNTEAFF
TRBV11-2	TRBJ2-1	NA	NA	TGTGCCAGCAGCTTAGTCGGTGGGGGCTTCTACAATGAGCAGTTCTTC	CASSLVGGGFYNEQFF
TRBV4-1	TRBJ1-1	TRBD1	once	TGCGCCAGCAGCCGCCGGACAGGGGACTTCACTGAAGCTTTCTTT	CASSRRTGDFTEAFF
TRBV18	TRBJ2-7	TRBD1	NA	TGTGCCAGCTCACCATTAGGACAGGGTTCCTACGAGCAGTACTTC	CASSPLGQGSYEQYF
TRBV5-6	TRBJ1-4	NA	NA	TGTGCCAGCAGCTGGGCGGGGGGCTACAGTGAAAAACTGTTTTTT	CASSWAGGYSEKLFF
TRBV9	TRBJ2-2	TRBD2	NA	TGTGCCAGCAGCGTAGCTGTTCTAGCGGGAGTGCGGGACACCGGGGAGCTGTTTTTT	CASSVAVLAGVRDTGELFF
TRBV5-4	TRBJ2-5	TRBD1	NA	TGTGCCAGCAGATTCAGCGGGACAGGGGAAGAGACCCAGTACTTC	CASRFSGTGEETQYF
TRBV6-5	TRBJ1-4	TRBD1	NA	TGTGCCAGCAGTATAGACAGGGGAGGTGAAAAACTGTTTTTT	CASSIDRGGEKLFF
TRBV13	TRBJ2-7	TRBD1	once	TGTGCCAGCAGCTTGGGACAGGGTTACTACGAGCAGTACTTC	CASSLGQGYYEQYF
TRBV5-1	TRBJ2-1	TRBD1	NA	TGCGCCAGCAGCTATGGGACAGGGAGGGTCAATGAGCAGTTCTTC	CASSYGTGRVNEQFF
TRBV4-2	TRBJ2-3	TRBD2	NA	TGTGCCAGCAGCCACTCCCAGACTAGCGGGGGAACAGATACGCAGTATTTT	CASSHSQTSGGTDTQYF
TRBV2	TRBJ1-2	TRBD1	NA	TGTGCCAGCAGTGCAGGACAGGTACCCTATGGCTACACCTTC	CASSAGQVPYGYTF
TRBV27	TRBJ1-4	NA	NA	TGTGCCAGCAGTTTATCATATGAGGAAAAACTGTTTTTT	CASSLSYEEKLFF
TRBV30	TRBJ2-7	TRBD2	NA	TGTGCCTGGGGCGGGAGGGACGAGCAGTACTTC	CAWGGRDEQYF
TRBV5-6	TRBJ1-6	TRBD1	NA	TGTGCCAGCAGCTTGCAGGGGGTCTGGGATTCACCCCTCCACTTT	CASSLQGVWDSPLHF
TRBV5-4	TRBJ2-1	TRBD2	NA	TGTGCCAGCCGGACTAGCGGGAGGGCTGACAATGAGCAGTTCTTC	CASRTSGRADNEQFF
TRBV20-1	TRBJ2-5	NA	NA	TGCAGTGCTAGAGACGGTAGGACCCAGTACTTC	CSARDGRTQYF
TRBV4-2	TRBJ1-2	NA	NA	TGTGCCAGCAGCCAAGATATGGGGGGGGACTACTATGGCTACACCTTC	CASSQDMGGDYYGYTF
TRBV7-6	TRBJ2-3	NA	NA	TGTGCCACGAAAGGCACAGGGAGGGGCACAGATACGCAGTATTTT	CATKGTGRGTDTQYF
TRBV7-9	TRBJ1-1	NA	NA	TGTGCCAGCAGCTTGGGGACAATGAACACTGAAGCTTTCTTT	CASSLGTMNTEAFF
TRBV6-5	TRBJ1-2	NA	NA	TGTGCCAGCAGTTACGCGGGGGATTATAAGTATGGCTACACCTTC	CASSYAGDYKYGYTF
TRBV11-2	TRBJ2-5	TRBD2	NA	TGTGCCAGCAGCTTCTCCGGGGGGTTTGAAGAGACCCAGTACTTC	CASSFSGGFEETQYF
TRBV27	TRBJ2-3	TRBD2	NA	TGTGCCAGCAGTTCCGCGAAGACAAGCGGGAGGGTCGATACGCAGTATTTT	CASSSAKTSGRVDTQYF
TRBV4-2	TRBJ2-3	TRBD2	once	TGTGCCAGCAGCCAAGAACCCTTGGTAGCGGGAGAGGCAGATACGCAGTATTTT	CASSQEPLVAGEADTQYF
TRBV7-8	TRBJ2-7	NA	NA	TGTGCCAGCAGGCCGAGACAGGACTCCTACGAGCAGTACTTC	CASRPRQDSYEQYF
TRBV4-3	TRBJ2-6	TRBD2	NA	TGCGCCAGCAGCCAAGATGGTGCTAGCGGATACTCTGGGGCCAACGTCCTGACTTTC	CASSQDGASGYSGANVLTF
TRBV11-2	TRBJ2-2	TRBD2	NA	TGTGCCAGCAGCTTTGGGCCGGGCGGGGGGAACACCGGGGAGCTGTTTTTT	CASSFGPGGGNTGELFF
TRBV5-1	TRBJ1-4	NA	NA	TGCGCCAGCAGCGGCGAGGCGCGTGAAAAACTGTTTTTT	CASSGEAREKLFF
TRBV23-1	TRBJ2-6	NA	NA	TGCGCCAGCAGTCAACCCCCGGGCTCTGGGGCCAACGTCCTGACTTTC	CASSQPPGSGANVLTF
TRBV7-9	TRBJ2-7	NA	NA	TGTGCCAGCAGCTTAGCGATGGGAGTGGACGAGCAGTACTTC	CASSLAMGVDEQYF
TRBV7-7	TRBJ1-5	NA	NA	TGTGCTAGCAGCCCACCAGAGCATTTT	CASSPPEHF
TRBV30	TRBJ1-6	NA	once	TGTGCCTGGACAGGTCTAAATTCACCCCTCCACTTT	CAWTGLNSPLHF
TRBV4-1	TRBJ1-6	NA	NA	TGCGCCAGCGGACTCGGGGGGGCACTTTTTAATTCACCCCTCCACTTT	CASGLGGALFNSPLHF
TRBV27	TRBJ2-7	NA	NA	TGTGCCAGCAGTTCCCAAGGAGTCGAGAATTTATACGAGCAGTACTTC	CASSSQGVENLYEQYF